A selection of T cell receptor beta chains follows, all from one sample in a study of cytomegalovirus exposure and HLA in healthy donors. Produced via immunoSEQ multiplex PCR; TCRdb's table is partial and in-frame only. The repertoire includes 60,000 to 70,000 clones, around 68% of them detected once, and around a sixth sits in the top ten. The source material was PBMCs. Source of these receptors: a middle-aged man in good health and CMV-seropositive. The CDR3 runs from the conserved cysteine through the conserved F or W. The D gene is left open where the match is weak. Size values are once, few and many counts, or a class for expanded clones, and some rows have none.

d_call j_call clone_size v_call cdr3_nt cdr3_aa
- TRBJ1-5 - TRBV6-5 TGTGCCAGCAGTTACTCAGGGAGAGGCAATCAGCCCCAGCATTTT CASSYSGRGNQPQHF
- TRBJ1-4 - TRBV6-6 TGTGCCAGCAGTTTGACAGGTGCAACTAATGAAAAACTGTTTTTT CASSLTGATNEKLFF
TRBD1 TRBJ1-5 - TRBV28 TGTGCCAGCAGTTCGGGACAGCCTCCCTATCAGCCCCAGCATTTT CASSSGQPPYQPQHF
- TRBJ1-1 - TRBV4-1 TGCGCCAGCAGCCAAGGAGTTGAACAGACCTCTGAAGCTTTCTTT CASSQGVEQTSEAFF
- TRBJ1-6 - TRBV6-6 TGTGCCAGCAGTCAACAGGGAGGGAATTCACCCCTCCACTTT CASSQQGGNSPLHF
TRBD2 TRBJ2-7 - TRBV13 TGTGCCAGCAGCGTTACTAACATAGCGGGGGGGGAATACGAGCAGTACTTC CASSVTNIAGGEYEQYF
- TRBJ1-6 - TRBV6-1 TGTGCCAGCATCTCTCAGGGCTATAATTCACCCCTCCACTTT CASISQGYNSPLHF
- TRBJ2-1 - TRBV10-3 TGTGCCATCAGAGCCCTAGCGTTGGGATACAATGAGCAGTTCTTC CAIRALALGYNEQFF
- TRBJ1-1 - TRBV19 TGTGCCAGTAGTATATCAGGGAGGACTGAAGCTTTCTTT CASSISGRTEAFF
TRBD1 TRBJ2-5 - TRBV18 TGTGCCAGCTCCCCCAGGGGGCAAGAGACCCAGTACTTC CASSPRGQETQYF
- TRBJ1-2 - TRBV5-4 TGTGCCAGCAGCTCAGGTGGAGGTTATGGCTACACCTTC CASSSGGGYGYTF
- TRBJ2-7 - TRBV6-1 TGTGCCAGCAGTGATAATACCTACGAGCAGTACTTC CASSDNTYEQYF
- TRBJ1-2 - TRBV7-9 TGTGCCAGCAGCTTTGATAGTAACTATGGCTACACCTTC CASSFDSNYGYTF
TRBD2 TRBJ2-2 once TRBV7-2 TGTGCCAGCAGGCCCCCTGGACTAGCGCCCACCGGGGAGCTGTTTTTT CASRPPGLAPTGELFF
TRBD1 TRBJ1-1 - TRBV2 TGTGCCAGCAATTCCCAGGGGGTGGGGAACACTGAAGCTTTCTTT CASNSQGVGNTEAFF
- TRBJ2-7 - TRBV6-5 TGTGCCAGCAGAGCGGACCGAAGATACGAGCAGTACTTC CASRADRRYEQYF
TRBD1 TRBJ2-1 - TRBV19 TGTGCCAGTAGTCCCCAGACAGGGGGCGGCTACAATGAGCAGTTCTTC CASSPQTGGGYNEQFF
- TRBJ2-4 - TRBV6-5 TGTGCCAGCACCCCGAGCCTAGCCAAAAACATTCAGTACTTC CASTPSLAKNIQYF
- TRBJ2-5 - TRBV10-3 TGTGCCATCACCGCCCGCCAGTGGTACTTC CAITARQWYF
- TRBJ2-3 - TRBV28 TGTGCCAGCAGTTTAGCGGGGGCGAGGACAGATACGCAGTATTTT CASSLAGARTDTQYF
- TRBJ2-3 - TRBV15 TGTGCCACCAGCAGAGATCTCTTAGGGGCAGATACGCAGTATTTT CATSRDLLGADTQYF
TRBD2 TRBJ2-7 - TRBV6-5 TGTGCCAGCAGTTCTCCGAGCGGGGGGGCCGACGAGCAGTACTTC CASSSPSGGADEQYF
TRBD1 TRBJ2-5 - TRBV5-1 TGCGCCAGCAGCTTACAGGGGGTCCAACAAGAGACCCAGTACTTC CASSLQGVQQETQYF
TRBD1 TRBJ2-7 - TRBV18 TGTGCCAGCTCACCCCGGACAGGGAACAACGAGCAGTACTTC CASSPRTGNNEQYF
- TRBJ1-1 - TRBV5-1 TGCGCCAGCAGCTTGGATAATCACATGAACACTGAAGCTTTCTTT CASSLDNHMNTEAFF
TRBD1 TRBJ1-2 - TRBV6-6 TGTGCCAGCAGTTACCGCAGGGGGCGCGAAGGCTACACCTTC CASSYRRGREGYTF
TRBD1 TRBJ2-5 - TRBV27 TGTGCCAGCAGTACCGGACAGGGGGCACGGGAGACCCAGTACTTC CASSTGQGARETQYF
TRBD1 TRBJ1-2 - TRBV7-9 TGTGCCAGCAGCTTAGGCCAGGGGGCGATTGGGTATGGCTACACCTTC CASSLGQGAIGYGYTF
- TRBJ2-7 - TRBV2 TGTGCCAGCAGTGACCCCGGAGGCGAGCAGTACTTC CASSDPGGEQYF
- TRBJ2-6 few TRBV12-5 TGTGCTAGTGGTTTCTTGTCCTCTGGGGCCAACGTCCTGACTTTC CASGFLSSGANVLTF
TRBD1 TRBJ2-5 once TRBV11-3 TGTGCCAGCAGCCCCCCGGGACAGGGCCAAGAGACCCAGTACTTC CASSPPGQGQETQYF
TRBD2 TRBJ2-5 - TRBV30 TGTGCCTGGAGTACCGGGGGGGCTGGAGAGACCCAGTACTTC CAWSTGGAGETQYF
TRBD2 TRBJ2-5 few TRBV5-6 TGTGCCAGCAGCTTAGTTTCCGGGACTACACAAGAGACCCAGTACTTC CASSLVSGTTQETQYF
- TRBJ1-2 - TRBV30 TGTGCCTGGAGTCCCTACTCATATGGCTACACCTTC CAWSPYSYGYTF
- TRBJ1-1 once TRBV21-1 TGTGCCAGCAGCAGGGCAGCCCCTGAAGCTTTCTTT CASSRAAPEAFF
TRBD1 TRBJ2-1 once TRBV7-9 TGTGCCAGCAGCCCCCGACAGGGAGTCTACAATGAGCAGTTCTTC CASSPRQGVYNEQFF
TRBD2 TRBJ2-3 - TRBV29-1 TGCAGCGTTGCCCCGGGACTAGTATCTCCAGATACGCAGTATTTT CSVAPGLVSPDTQYF
- TRBJ2-7 once TRBV4-3 TGCGCCAGCAGCCGCGAACGGGGGTCGGGCTACGAGCAGTACTTC CASSRERGSGYEQYF
- TRBJ1-6 - TRBV6-5 TGTGCCAGCCGGGGGGGCAGCCAGGGGTCACCCCTCCACTTT CASRGGSQGSPLHF
TRBD1 TRBJ2-1 - TRBV7-9 TGTGCCGAGACGACAGGGTCCTACAATGAGCAGTTCTTC CAETTGSYNEQFF
- TRBJ2-5 - TRBV5-4 TGTGCCAGCAGCTCCCTTGGAGGGGGGGCCGGGGAGACCCAGTACTTC CASSSLGGGAGETQYF
TRBD2 TRBJ2-5 - TRBV11-2 TGTGCCAGCAGCTTAGTCATGGGACTAGCGGGGCAAGAGACCCAGTACTTC CASSLVMGLAGQETQYF
- TRBJ2-3 once TRBV5-1 TGCGCCAGCAGCGAAAACGGGTTAGCGAACACAGATACGCAGTATTTT CASSENGLANTDTQYF
- TRBJ2-6 - TRBV21-1 TGTGCCAGCATTCAAGAAGGGGGCTCTGGGGCCAACGTCCTGACTTTC CASIQEGGSGANVLTF
TRBD1 TRBJ2-3 - TRBV7-2 TGTGCCAGCAGCTTAACCTGGACAGGGGGTATCGGAGATACGCAGTATTTT CASSLTWTGGIGDTQYF
TRBD2 TRBJ2-5 - TRBV2 TGTGCCAGCAGTCCTCCCTCCGGACTAGCGGGGACGCAAGAGACCCAGTACTTC CASSPPSGLAGTQETQYF
TRBD2 TRBJ2-1 - TRBV6-4 TGTGCCAGCAGGGAAGCGGGGGGGCCGGGCAATGAGCAGTTCTTC CASREAGGPGNEQFF
- TRBJ1-5 - TRBV6-5 TGTGCCAGCAGCGGAGCTCAGGGGCCCCAGCATTTT CASSGAQGPQHF
- TRBJ1-4 - TRBV18 TGTGCCAGCTCACTGTGGGGGCCAGGGGCAGGCGAAAAACTGTTTTTT CASSLWGPGAGEKLFF
TRBD1 TRBJ1-1 once TRBV19 TGTGCCAGTCAAACAGGGGCGGCGGGGAACACTGAAGCTTTCTTT CASQTGAAGNTEAFF